This TCR beta chain is drawn from a study of CD8 T cells in Susac syndrome. Study-level points and caveats: By the study's own acknowledgment, its TCR sequencing and HLA analysis included relatively few individuals.

The germline V gene has CDR1 LNHNV and CDR2 YYDKDF (reference sequence). The V gene lost 0 bases and the J gene lost 8 bases, with 13 bases spanning the gap. The CDR3 sequence is 14 residues long. In regard to this clonotype: Its antigen remains unknown.

With random hexamers, reverse transcription was performed on about 0.5 to 1 ug of RNA. TCRdb independently ran MiXCR on the immunoSEQ multiplex PCR reads; one entry per CDR3 protein. The sample records around 120,000 distinct CDR3 sequences, roughly 94% being singletons. The sample was CD4+ T cells from PBMCs. This clonotype originated in a human donor with multiple sclerosis. The rearrangement joins TRBV15 to TRBJ1-2; D is uncertain. CDR3 nucleotides: TGTGCCACCAGCAGAGATGTTTCCCGGGGAGGCTACACCTTC. Translating gives CATSRDVSRGGYTF.